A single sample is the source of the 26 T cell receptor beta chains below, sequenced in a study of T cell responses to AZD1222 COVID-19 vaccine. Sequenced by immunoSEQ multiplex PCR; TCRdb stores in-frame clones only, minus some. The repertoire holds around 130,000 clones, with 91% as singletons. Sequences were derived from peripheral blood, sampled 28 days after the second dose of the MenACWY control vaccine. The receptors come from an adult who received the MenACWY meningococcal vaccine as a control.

CDR3 nucleotide sequence: TGTGCCAGGGGGACAGATGATGAGCAGTTCTTC. Encoded protein: CARGTDDEQFF. The V gene is TRBV19, the J gene TRBJ2-1, with 7 bases aligning to TRBD1. Trimming removed 9 bases from V and 8 bases from J; junction bases left unmatched: 4. Germline V lookup: CDR1 LNHDA, CDR2 SQIVND (reference sequence). This CDR3 is built from 11 residues.

CDR3 bases: TGTGCCAGCAGTAACGCCGGGATCTACACCTTC. Translated, it gives CASSNAGIYTF. This chain joins TRBV27 and TRBJ1-2, with D unclear. From germline, CDR1 is MNHEY and CDR2 SMNVEV (reference sequence). The V end lost 5 bases, the J end lost 10 bases, and 11 bases lay between the germline ends. The CDR3 extends over 11 amino acids.

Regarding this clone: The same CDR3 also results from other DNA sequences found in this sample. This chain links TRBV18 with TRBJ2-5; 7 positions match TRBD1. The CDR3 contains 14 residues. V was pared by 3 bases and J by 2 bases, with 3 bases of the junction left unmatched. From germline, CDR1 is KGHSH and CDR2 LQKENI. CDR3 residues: CASSPGQVQETQYF. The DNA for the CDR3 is TGTGCCAGCTCACCCGGACAGGTACAAGAGACCCAGTACTTC. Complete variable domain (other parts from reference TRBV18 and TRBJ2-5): NAGVMQNPRHLVRRRGQEARLRCSPMKGHSHVYWYRQLPEEGLKFMVYLQKENIIDESGMPKERFSAEFPKEGPSILRIQQVVRGDSAAYFCASSPGQVQETQYFGPGTRLLVL.

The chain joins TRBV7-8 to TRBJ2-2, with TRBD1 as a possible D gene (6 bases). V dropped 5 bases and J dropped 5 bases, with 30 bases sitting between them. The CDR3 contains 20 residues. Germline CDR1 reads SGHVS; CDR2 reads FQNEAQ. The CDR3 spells CASSTVISPRGSGQTGELFF. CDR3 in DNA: TGTGCCAGCAGCACAGTTATCTCGCCTAGGGGGAGCGGCCAAACCGGGGAGCTGTTTTTT.

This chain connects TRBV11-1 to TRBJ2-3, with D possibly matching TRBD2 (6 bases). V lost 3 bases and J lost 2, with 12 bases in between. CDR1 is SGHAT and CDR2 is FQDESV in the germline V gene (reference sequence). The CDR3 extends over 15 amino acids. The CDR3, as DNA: TGTGCCAGCAGCTTCTCCGGAGGGTACACAGATACGCAGTATTTT. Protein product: CASSFSGGYTDTQYF.

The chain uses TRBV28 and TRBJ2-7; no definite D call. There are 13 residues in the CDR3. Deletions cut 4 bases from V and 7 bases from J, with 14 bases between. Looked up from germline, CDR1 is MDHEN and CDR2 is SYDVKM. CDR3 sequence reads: CASSSPTLGEQYF. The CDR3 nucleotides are TGTGCCAGCAGTTCCCCGACCCTTGGGGAGCAGTACTTC.

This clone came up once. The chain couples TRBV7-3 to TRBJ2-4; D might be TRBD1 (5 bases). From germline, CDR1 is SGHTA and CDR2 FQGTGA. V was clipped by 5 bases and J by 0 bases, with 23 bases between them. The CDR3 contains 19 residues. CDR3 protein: CASSGNDKDKGLAKNIQYF. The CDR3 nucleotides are TGTGCCAGCAGCGGGAATGACAAGGACAAAGGGTTAGCCAAAAACATTCAGTACTTC.

In DNA, the CDR3 is TGTGCCACCAGTGATCCTAGGGGGGGCCAGAACAATGAGCAGTTCTTC. Encoded protein: CATSDPRGGQNNEQFF. V and J are TRBV24-1 and TRBJ2-1, with TRBD2 as a possible D gene (7 bases). CDR1 and CDR2 (germline): KGHDR, SFDVKD. The CDR3 consists of 16 residues. V shed 3 bases and J shed 5 bases, with 16 bases lying between them.

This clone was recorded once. The chain's CDR3 is CASSDRPGGYGYTF. The CDR3 nucleotides read TGTGCCAGCTCGGACAGGCCCGGTGGCTATGGCTACACCTTC. V gene TRBV2 combines with J gene TRBJ1-2; 7 bases fit TRBD1. The length of the CDR3 is 14 residues. V lost 8 bases, J lost 4 bases, and 10 bases stayed unmatched. The germline CDR1 and CDR2 sequences are SNHLY and FYNNEI.

The CDR3 loop reads CASSSGSGANVLTF. CDR3 nucleotide sequence: TGTGCCAGCTCGTCGGGTTCTGGGGCCAACGTCCTGACTTTC. This chain links TRBV18 with TRBJ2-6, with D hard to call. The V gene lost 6 bases and the J gene lost 1 base, with 7 bases spanning the gap. Per the germline V gene, CDR1 is KGHSH and CDR2 is LQKENI. CDR3 length equals 14 residues.

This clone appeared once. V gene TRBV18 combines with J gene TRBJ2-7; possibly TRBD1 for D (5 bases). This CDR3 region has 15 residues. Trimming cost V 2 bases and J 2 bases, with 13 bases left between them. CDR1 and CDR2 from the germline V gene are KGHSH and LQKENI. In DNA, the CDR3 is TGTGCCAGCTCACCAAGCAGAGACAGTACCTACGAGCAGTACTTC. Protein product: CASSPSRDSTYEQYF. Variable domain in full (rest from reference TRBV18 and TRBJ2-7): NAGVMQNPRHLVRRRGQEARLRCSPMKGHSHVYWYRQLPEEGLKFMVYLQKENIIDESGMPKERFSAEFPKEGPSILRIQQVVRGDSAAYFCASSPSRDSTYEQYFGPGTRLTVT.

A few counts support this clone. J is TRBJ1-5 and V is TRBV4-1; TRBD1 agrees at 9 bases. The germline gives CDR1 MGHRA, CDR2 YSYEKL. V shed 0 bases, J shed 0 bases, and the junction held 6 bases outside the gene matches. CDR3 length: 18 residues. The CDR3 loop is CASSQDGGQGYSNQPQHF. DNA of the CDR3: TGCGCCAGCAGCCAAGATGGGGGACAGGGATATAGCAATCAGCCCCAGCATTTT.

CDR3 amino acids: CASSQDALAGRDEQYF. The CDR3 nucleotides are TGTGCCAGCAGCCAAGATGCGCTAGCGGGAAGGGACGAGCAGTACTTC. The chain combines TRBV14 with TRBJ2-7; 9 nucleotides match TRBD2. Trimming cost V 0 bases and J 5 bases; bases outside gene matches: 8. The CDR3 runs 16 residues. The V gene's germline CDR1 is SGHDN and CDR2 FVKESK.

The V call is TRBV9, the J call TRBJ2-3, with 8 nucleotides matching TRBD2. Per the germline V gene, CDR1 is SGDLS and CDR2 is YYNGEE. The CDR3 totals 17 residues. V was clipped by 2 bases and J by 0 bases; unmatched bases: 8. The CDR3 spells CASSVREAGVSTDTQYF. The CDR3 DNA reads TGTGCCAGCAGCGTTAGAGAAGCGGGAGTCAGCACAGATACGCAGTATTTT.

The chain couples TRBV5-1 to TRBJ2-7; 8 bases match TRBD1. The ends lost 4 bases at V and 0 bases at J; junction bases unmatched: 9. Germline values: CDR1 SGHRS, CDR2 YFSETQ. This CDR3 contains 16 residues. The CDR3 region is CASSPPGQGISYEQYF. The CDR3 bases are TGCGCCAGCAGCCCCCCTGGACAGGGAATCTCCTACGAGCAGTACTTC.

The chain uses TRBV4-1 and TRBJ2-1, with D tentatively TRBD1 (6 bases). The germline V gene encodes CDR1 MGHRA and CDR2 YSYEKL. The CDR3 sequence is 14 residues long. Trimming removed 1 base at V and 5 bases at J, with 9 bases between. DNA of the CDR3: TGCGCCAGCAGCCAAGGACGGGACAACAATGAGCAGTTCTTC. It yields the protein CASSQGRDNNEQFF.

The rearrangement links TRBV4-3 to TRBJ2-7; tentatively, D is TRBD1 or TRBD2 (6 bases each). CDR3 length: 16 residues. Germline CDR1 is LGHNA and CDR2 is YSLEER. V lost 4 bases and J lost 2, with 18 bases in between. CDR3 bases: TGCGCCAGCAGCCCGGGAGAGGGCAGGGGAACCTACGAGCAGTACTTC. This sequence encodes CASSPGEGRGTYEQYF.

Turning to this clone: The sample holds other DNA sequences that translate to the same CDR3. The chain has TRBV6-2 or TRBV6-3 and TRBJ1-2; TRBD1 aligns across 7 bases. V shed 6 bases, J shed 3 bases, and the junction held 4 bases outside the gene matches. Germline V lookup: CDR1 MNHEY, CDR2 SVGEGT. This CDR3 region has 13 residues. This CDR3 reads CASSSDRDYGYTF. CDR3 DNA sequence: TGTGCCAGCAGCTCCGACAGGGACTATGGCTACACCTTC.

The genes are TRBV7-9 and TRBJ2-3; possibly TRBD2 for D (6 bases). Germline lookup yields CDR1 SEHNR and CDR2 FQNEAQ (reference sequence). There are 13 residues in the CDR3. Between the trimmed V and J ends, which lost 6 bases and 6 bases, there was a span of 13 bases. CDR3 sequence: CASRRGISDTQYF. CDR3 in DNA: TGTGCCAGCAGGCGGGGCATTTCCGATACGCAGTATTTT.

This CDR3 reads CATSDRTIYNEQFF. CDR3 nucleotide sequence: TGTGCCACCAGTGATCGGACTATCTACAATGAGCAGTTCTTC. This chain connects TRBV24-1 to TRBJ2-1, with D possibly TRBD2 on 6 matching bases. This CDR3 is 14 amino acids long. Per germline, CDR1 KGHDR and CDR2 SFDVKD. The V gene lost 3 bases and the J gene lost 3 bases, with 8 bases spanning the gap.

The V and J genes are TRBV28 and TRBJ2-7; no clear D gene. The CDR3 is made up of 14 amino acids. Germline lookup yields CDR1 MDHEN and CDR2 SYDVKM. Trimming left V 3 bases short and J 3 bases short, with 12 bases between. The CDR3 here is CASSFGRHLYEQYF. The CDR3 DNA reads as TGTGCCAGCAGTTTTGGCAGGCACCTCTACGAGCAGTACTTC.

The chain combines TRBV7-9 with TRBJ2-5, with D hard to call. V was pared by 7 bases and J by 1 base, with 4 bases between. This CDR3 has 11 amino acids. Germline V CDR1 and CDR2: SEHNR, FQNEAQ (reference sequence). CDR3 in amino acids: CASTAQETQYF. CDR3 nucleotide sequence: TGTGCCAGCACGGCCCAAGAGACCCAGTACTTC.

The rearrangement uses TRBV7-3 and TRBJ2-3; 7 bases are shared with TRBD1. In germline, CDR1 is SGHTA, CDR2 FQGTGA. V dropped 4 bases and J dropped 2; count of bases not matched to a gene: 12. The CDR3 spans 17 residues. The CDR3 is CASSSISSRGNTDTQYF. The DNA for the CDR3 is TGTGCCAGCAGCTCCATTTCGTCCAGGGGGAACACAGATACGCAGTATTTT.

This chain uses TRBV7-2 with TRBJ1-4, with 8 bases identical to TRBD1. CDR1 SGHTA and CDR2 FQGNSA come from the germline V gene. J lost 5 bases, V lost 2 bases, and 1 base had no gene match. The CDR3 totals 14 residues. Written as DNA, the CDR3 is TGTGCCAGCAGCTTATGGACAGGGAATGAAAAACTGTTTTTT. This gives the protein CASSLWTGNEKLFF.

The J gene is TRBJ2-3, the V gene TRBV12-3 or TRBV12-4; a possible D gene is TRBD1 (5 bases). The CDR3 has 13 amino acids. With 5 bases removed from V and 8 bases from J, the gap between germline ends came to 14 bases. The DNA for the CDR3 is TGTGCCAGCAGTCCAGGGCACCCTCCTACGCAGTATTTT. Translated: CASSPGHPPTQYF.

CDR3 sequence (DNA): TGTGCCACCGGGGGGAGGATTTCCATCGATGCGAACACCGGGGAGCTGTTTTTT. Translation gives CATGGRISIDANTGELFF. V is TRBV7-2 and J is TRBJ2-2, with 7 bases aligning to TRBD2. The CDR3 consists of 18 residues. Germline values: CDR1 SGHTA, CDR2 FQGNSA. The V and J ends lost 10 bases and 0 bases, in that order; junction bases with no gene match: 17.